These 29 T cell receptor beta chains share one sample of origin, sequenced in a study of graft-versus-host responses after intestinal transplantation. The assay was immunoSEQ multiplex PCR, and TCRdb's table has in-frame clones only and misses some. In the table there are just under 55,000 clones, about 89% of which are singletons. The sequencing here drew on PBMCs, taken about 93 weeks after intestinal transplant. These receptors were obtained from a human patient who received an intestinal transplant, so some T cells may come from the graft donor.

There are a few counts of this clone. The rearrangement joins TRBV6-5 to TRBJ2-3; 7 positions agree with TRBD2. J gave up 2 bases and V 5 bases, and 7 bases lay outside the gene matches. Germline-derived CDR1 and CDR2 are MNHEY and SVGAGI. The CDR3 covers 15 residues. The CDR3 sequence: CASSVGTMPTDTQYF. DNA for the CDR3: TGTGCCAGCAGTGTAGGGACTATGCCCACAGATACGCAGTATTTT.

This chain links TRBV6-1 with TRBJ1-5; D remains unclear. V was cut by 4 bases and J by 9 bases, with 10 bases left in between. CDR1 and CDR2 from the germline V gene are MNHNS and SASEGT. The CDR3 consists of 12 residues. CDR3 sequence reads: CASSAGLLPQHF. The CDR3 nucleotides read TGTGCCAGCAGTGCGGGTTTGCTGCCCCAGCATTTT.

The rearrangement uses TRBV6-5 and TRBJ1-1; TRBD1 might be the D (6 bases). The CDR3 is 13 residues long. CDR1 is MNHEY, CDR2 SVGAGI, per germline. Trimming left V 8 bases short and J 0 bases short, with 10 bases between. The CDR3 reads CASGGQLNTEAFF. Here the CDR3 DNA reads TGTGCCAGCGGTGGACAGTTGAACACTGAAGCTTTCTTT.

CDR3 amino acids: CASGFRAGGYTDTQYF. The DNA for the CDR3 is TGTGCTAGTGGTTTCAGAGCGGGGGGGTACACAGATACGCAGTATTTT. This chain uses TRBV12-5 with TRBJ2-3, with 10 bases that match TRBD2. The CDR3 has 16 amino acids. Losses at the gene ends were 3 bases for V and 2 bases for J; bases not matched to a gene: 5. Germline CDR1 LGHNT, CDR2 FRNRAP.

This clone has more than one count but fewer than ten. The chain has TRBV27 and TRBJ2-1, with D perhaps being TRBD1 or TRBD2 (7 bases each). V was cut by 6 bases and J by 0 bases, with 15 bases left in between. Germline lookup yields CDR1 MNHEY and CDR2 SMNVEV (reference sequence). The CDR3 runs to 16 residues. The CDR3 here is CASRIGGDSSYNEQFF. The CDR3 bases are TGTGCCAGCAGGATAGGGGGGGACAGCTCCTACAATGAGCAGTTCTTC.

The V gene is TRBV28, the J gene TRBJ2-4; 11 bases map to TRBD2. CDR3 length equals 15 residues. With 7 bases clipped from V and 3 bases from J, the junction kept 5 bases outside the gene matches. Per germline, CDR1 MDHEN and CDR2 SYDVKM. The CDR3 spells CASTIAGGNKNIQYF. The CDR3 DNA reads TGTGCCAGCACGATAGCGGGGGGGAACAAAAACATTCAGTACTTC.

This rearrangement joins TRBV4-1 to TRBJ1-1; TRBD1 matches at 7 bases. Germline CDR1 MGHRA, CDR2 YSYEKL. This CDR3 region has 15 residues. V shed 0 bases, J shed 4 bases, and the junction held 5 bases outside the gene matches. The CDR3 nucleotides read TGCGCCAGCAGCCAAGACCCGACAGGGACCACTGAAGCTTTCTTT. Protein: CASSQDPTGTTEAFF.

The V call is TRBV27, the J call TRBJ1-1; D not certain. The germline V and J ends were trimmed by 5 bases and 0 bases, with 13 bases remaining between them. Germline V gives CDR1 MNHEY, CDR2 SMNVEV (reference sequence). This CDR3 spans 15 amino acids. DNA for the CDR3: TGTGCCAGCAGTAGAGATTACGGACTGAACACTGAAGCTTTCTTT. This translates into CASSRDYGLNTEAFF.

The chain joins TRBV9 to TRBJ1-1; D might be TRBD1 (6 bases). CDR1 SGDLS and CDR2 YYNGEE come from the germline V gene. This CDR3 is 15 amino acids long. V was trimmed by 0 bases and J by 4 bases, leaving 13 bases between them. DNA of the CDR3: TGTGCCAGCAGCGTAGGAACAGGGTGGGGCACTGAAGCTTTCTTT. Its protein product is CASSVGTGWGTEAFF.

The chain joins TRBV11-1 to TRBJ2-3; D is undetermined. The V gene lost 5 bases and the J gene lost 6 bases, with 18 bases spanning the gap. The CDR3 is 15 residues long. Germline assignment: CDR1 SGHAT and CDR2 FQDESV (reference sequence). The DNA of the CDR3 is TGTGCCAGCAGCGCTGCCGGGTGGGGTCTCGATACGCAGTATTTT. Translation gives CASSAAGWGLDTQYF.

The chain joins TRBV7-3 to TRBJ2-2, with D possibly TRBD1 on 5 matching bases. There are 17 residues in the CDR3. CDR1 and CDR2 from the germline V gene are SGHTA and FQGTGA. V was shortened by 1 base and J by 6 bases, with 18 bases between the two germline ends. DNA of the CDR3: TGTGCCAGCAGCTTAAATCCCGTGGCAGGGCGGCCCGGGGAGCTGTTTTTT. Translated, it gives CASSLNPVAGRPGELFF.

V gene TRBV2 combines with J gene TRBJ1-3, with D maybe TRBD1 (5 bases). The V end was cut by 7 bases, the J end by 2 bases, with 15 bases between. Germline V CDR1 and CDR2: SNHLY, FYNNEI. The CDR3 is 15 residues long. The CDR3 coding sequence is TGTGCCAGCATGGGGGAGACCCGACCTGGAAACACCATATATTTT. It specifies CASMGETRPGNTIYF.

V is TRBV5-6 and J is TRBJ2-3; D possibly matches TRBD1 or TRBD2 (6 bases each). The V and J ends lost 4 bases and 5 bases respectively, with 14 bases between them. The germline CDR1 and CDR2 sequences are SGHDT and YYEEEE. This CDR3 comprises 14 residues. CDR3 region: CASSKRGARDTQYF. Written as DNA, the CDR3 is TGTGCCAGCAGCAAAAGGGGGGCCAGAGATACGCAGTATTTT.

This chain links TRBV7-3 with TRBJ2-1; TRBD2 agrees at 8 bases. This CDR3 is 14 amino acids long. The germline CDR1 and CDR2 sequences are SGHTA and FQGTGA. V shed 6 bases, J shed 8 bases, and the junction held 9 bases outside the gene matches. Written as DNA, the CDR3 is TGTGCCAGCAGTCAAGACGGGGGGGCCTATGAGCAGTTCTTC. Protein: CASSQDGGAYEQFF.

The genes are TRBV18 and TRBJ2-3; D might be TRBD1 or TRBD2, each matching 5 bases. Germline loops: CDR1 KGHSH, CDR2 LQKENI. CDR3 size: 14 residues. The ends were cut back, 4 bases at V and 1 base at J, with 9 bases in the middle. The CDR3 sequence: CASSRWGRTDTQYF. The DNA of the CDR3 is TGTGCCAGCTCACGCTGGGGACGCACAGATACGCAGTATTTT.

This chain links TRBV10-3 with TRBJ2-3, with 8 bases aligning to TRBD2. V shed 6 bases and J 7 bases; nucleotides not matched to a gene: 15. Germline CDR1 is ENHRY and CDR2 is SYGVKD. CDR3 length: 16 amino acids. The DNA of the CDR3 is TGTGCCATCAGAGAACCGGGACTAGGAAACCCCAATACGCAGTATTTT. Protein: CAIREPGLGNPNTQYF.

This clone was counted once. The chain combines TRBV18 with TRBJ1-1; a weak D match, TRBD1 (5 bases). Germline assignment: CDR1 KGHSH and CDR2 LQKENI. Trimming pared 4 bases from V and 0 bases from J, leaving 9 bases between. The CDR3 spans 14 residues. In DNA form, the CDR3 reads TGTGCCAGCTCACTGGGGGAGATGAACACTGAAGCTTTCTTT. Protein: CASSLGEMNTEAFF.

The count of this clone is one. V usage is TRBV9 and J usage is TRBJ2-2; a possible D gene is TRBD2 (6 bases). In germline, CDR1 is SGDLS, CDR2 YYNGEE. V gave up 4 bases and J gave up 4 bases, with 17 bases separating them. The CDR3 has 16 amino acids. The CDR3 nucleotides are TGTGCCAGCAGCCCAACCGGGAGCGGGCGCACCGGGGAGCTGTTTTTT. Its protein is CASSPTGSGRTGELFF.

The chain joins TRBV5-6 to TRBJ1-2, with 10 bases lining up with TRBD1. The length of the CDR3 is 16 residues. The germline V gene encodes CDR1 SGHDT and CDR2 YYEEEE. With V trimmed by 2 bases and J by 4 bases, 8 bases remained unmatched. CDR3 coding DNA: TGTGCCAGCAGCTTTTTCCGGACAGGGGGAAGCTATGGCTACACCTTC. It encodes CASSFFRTGGSYGYTF. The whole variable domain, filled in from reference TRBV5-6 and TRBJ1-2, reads DAGVTQSPTHLIKTRGQQVTLRCSPKSGHDTVSWYQQALGQGPQFIFQYYEEEERQRGNFPDRFSGHQFPNYSSELNVNALLLGDSALYLCASSFFRTGGSYGYTFGSGTRLTVV.

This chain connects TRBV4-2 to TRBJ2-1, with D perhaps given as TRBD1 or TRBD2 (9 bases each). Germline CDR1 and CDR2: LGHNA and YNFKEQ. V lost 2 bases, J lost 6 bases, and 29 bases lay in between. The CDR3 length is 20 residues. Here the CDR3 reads CASSQISGTGMAGGVNEQFF. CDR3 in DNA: TGTGCCAGCAGCCAAATTTCCGGGACAGGGATGGCGGGGGGGGTCAATGAGCAGTTCTTC.

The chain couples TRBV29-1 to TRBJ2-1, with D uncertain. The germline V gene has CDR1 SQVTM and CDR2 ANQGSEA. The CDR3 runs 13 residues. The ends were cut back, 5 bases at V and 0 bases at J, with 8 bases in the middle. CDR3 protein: CSVRKTSYNEQFF. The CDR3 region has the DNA TGCAGCGTTCGCAAGACCTCCTACAATGAGCAGTTCTTC.

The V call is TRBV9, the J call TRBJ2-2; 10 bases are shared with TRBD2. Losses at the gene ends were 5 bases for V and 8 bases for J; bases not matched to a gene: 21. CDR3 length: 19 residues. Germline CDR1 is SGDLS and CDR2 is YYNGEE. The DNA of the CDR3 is TGTGCCAGCAGGGATAACCCCCTCGCTAGCGGGGGCTCCAAGGGGGAGCTGTTTTTT. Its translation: CASRDNPLASGGSKGELFF.

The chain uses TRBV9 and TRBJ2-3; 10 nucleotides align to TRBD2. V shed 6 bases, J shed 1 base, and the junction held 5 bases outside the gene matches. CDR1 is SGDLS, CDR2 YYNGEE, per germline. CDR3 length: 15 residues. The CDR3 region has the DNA TGTGCCAGCACATACGGGACTAGCGGCACAGATACGCAGTATTTT. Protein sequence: CASTYGTSGTDTQYF.

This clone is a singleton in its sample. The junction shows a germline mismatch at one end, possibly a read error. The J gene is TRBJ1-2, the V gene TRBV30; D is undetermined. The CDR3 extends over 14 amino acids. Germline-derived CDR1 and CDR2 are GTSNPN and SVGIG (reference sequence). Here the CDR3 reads CAGSVTITNYGYTF. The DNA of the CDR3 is TGTGCCGGGAGCGTAACGATTACTAACTATGGCTACACCTTC.

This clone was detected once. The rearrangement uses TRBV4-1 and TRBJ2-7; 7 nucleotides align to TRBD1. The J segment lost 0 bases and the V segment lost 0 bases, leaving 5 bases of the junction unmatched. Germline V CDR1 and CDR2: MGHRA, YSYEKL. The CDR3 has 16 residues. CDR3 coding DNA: TGCGCCAGCAGCCAAGACCCGACAGGGAACTCCTACGAGCAGTACTTC. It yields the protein CASSQDPTGNSYEQYF.

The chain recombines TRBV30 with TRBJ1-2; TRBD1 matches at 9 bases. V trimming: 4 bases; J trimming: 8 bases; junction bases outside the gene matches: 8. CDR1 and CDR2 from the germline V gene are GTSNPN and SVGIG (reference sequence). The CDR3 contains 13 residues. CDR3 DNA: TGTGCCTGGAAATTTGGGACAGGGACCGGCTACACCTTC. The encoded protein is CAWKFGTGTGYTF.

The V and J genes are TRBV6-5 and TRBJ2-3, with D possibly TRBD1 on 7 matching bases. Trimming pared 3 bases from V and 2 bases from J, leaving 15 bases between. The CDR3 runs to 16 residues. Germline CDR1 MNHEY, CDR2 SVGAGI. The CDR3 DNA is TGTGCCAGCAGTTATCGCCCCAGGGGGGTCACAGATACGCAGTATTTT. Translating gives CASSYRPRGVTDTQYF.

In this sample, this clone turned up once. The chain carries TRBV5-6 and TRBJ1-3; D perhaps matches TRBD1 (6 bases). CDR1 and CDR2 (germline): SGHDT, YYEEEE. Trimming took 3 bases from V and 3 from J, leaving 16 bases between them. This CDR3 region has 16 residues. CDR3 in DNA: TGTGCCAGCAGCTCCCAATGGGAGGGGGATGGAAACACCATATATTTT. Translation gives CASSSQWEGDGNTIYF.

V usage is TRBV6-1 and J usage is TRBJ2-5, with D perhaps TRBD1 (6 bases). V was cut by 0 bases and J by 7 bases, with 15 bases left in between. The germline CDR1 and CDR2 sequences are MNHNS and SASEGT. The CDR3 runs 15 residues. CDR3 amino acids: CASSEAGGRLGTQYF. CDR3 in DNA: TGTGCCAGCAGTGAAGCAGGGGGACGTTTGGGGACCCAGTACTTC.